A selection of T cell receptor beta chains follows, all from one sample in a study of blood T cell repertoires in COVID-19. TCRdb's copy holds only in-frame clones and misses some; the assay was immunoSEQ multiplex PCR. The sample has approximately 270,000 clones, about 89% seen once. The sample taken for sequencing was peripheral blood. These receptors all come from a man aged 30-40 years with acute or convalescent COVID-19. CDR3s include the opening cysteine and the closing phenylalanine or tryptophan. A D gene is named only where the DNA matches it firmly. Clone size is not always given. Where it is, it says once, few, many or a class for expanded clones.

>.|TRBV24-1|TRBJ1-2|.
CATSDPTSPAYGYTF
TGTGCCACCAGTGACCCTACCTCACCCGCCTATGGCTACACCTTC
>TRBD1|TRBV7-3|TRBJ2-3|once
CASSKEQGADTQYF
TGTGCCAGCAGCAAGGAACAGGGGGCGGATACGCAGTATTTT
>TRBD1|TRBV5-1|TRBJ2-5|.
CASSLGQGGTQYF
TGCGCCAGCAGCTTAGGACAGGGAGGGACCCAGTACTTC
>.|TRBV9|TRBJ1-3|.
CASSDPGGNTIYF
TGTGCCAGCAGCGACCCGGGGGGAAACACCATATATTTT
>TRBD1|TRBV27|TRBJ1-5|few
CASSLTGDQPQHF
TGTGCCAGCAGTTTGACAGGGGACCAGCCCCAGCATTTT
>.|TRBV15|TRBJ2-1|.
CATSRGRVGEAYNEQFF
TGTGCCACCAGCAGAGGACGAGTGGGAGAGGCCTACAATGAGCAGTTCTTC
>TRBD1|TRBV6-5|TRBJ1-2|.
CASSSQGARGYTF
TGTGCCAGCAGTTCACAGGGGGCCCGGGGCTACACCTTC
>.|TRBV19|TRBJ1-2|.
CASSITTTHGANYGYTF
TGTGCCAGTAGTATTACCACGACACATGGGGCAAACTATGGCTACACCTTC
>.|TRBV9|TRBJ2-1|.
CASSVVSGVGNEQFF
TGTGCCAGCAGCGTCGTGTCAGGGGTTGGCAATGAGCAGTTCTTC
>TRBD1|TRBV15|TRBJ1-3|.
CATSRRVLGTGDGNTIYF
TGTGCCACCAGCAGGAGGGTTTTGGGGACAGGAGATGGAAACACCATATATTTT
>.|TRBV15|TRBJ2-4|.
CATSRGQQLAKNIQYF
TGTGCCACCAGCAGAGGACAGCAACTAGCCAAAAACATTCAGTACTTC
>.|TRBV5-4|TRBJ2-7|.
CASSLGRGSNVGSYEQYF
TGTGCCAGCAGCTTGGGAAGGGGTTCGAATGTGGGCTCCTACGAGCAGTACTTC
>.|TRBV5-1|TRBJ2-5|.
CASSLEPSWTQYF
TGCGCCAGCAGCTTGGAACCAAGCTGGACCCAGTACTTC
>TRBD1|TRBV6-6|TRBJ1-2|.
CASSSRGFSGYTF
TGTGCCAGCAGTTCCAGGGGGTTTAGTGGCTACACCTTC
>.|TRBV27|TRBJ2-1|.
CASSFTGKAYNEQFF
TGTGCCAGCAGTTTTACAGGGAAAGCGTACAATGAGCAGTTCTTC
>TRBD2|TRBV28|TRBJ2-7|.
CASFSGRPPYEQYF
TGTGCCAGCTTTAGCGGGAGGCCTCCCTACGAGCAGTACTTC
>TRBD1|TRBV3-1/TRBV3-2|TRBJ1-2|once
CASSHSDRDYGYTF
TGTGCCAGCAGCCATAGCGACAGGGACTATGGCTACACCTTC
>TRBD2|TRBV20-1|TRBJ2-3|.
CSASPMVAGGPSADTQYF
TGCAGTGCTAGTCCCATGGTAGCGGGAGGGCCTAGCGCAGATACGCAGTATTTT
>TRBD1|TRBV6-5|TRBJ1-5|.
CASGHRQGHQPQHF
TGTGCCAGCGGTCATCGACAGGGCCATCAGCCCCAGCATTTT
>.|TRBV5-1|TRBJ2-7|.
CASSFVPYEQYF
TGCGCCAGCAGCTTCGTCCCCTACGAGCAGTACTTC
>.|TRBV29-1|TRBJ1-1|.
CSVATPGQLMNTEAFF
TGCAGCGTCGCGACACCTGGACAGTTAATGAACACTGAAGCTTTCTTT
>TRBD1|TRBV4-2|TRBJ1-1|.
CASSPSGQGTEAFF
TGTGCCAGCAGCCCCTCGGGACAGGGGACTGAAGCTTTCTTT
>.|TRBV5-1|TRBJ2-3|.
CASSLETGGTDTQYF
TGCGCCAGCAGCTTGGAAACGGGGGGCACAGATACGCAGTATTTT
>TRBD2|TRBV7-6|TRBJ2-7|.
CASSSGTSSYEQYF
TGTGCCAGCAGCTCCGGGACTAGCTCCTACGAGCAGTACTTC
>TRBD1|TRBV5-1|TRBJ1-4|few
CASSLVGQGRATNEKLFF
TGCGCCAGCAGCTTGGTCGGACAGGGTCGGGCAACTAATGAAAAACTGTTTTTT
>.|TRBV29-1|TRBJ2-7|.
CSVESELDYEQYF
TGCAGCGTTGAATCGGAGTTGGACTACGAGCAGTACTTC
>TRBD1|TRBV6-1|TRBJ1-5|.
CASSGRQGAAGQPQHF
TGTGCCAGCAGTGGCCGACAGGGGGCGGCTGGTCAGCCCCAGCATTTT
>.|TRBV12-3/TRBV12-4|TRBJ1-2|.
CASSLRRLSGYTF
TGTGCCAGCAGTTTACGTCGGTTGAGTGGCTACACCTTC
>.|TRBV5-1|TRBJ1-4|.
CASSLARGGNEKLFF
TGCGCCAGCAGCTTGGCTCGGGGTGGGAATGAAAAACTGTTTTTT
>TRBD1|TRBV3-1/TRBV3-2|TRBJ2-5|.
CASSPSQGVPGHKYF
TGTGCCAGCAGCCCAAGCCAGGGGGTCCCGGGACATAAGTACTTC
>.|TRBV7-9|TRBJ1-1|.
CASSLLRGDEAFF
TGTGCCAGCAGCTTATTAAGAGGCGATGAAGCTTTCTTT
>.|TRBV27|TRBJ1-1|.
CASRGPTGGTEAFF
TGTGCCAGCCGAGGTCCGACGGGAGGAACTGAAGCTTTCTTT
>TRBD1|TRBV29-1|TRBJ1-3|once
CSVERGRGGNTIYF
TGCAGCGTGGAGAGGGGGCGCGGTGGAAACACCATATATTTT
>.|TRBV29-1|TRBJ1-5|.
CSVAAGNSNQPQHF
TGCAGCGTTGCGGCAGGTAATAGCAATCAGCCCCAGCATTTT
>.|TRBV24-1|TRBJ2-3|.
CAIARLSGTDTQYF
TGTGCCATCGCACGGTTAAGCGGCACAGATACGCAGTATTTT